Below are 25 T cell receptor beta chains sequenced from a single sample in a study of blood T cell repertoires in COVID-19 (TCRdb year 2020). The receptor library was made with the immunoSEQ multiplex PCR assay. The table comes from immuneACCESS by way of TCRdb, which keeps in-frame sequences with V and J called. Part of the clones is missing from these tables; in studies checked, under half for an unresolved V gene and the rest for unknown reasons. In all, the sample holds approximately 49,000 clones, and around 68% of those were seen once. Of the sample, 8.8% is held by the ten largest clones. Sequenced material: peripheral blood. Every receptor here comes from a woman aged 70-85 years with acute or convalescent COVID-19.

The V call is TRBV5-1, the J call TRBJ2-3, with 9 bases matching TRBD2. Per germline, CDR1 SGHRS and CDR2 YFSETQ. The CDR3 extends over 16 amino acids. V dropped 2 bases and J dropped 2; count of bases not matched to a gene: 6. The CDR3: CASSLPSGTSTDTQYF. Here the CDR3 DNA reads TGCGCCAGCAGCTTACCTAGCGGGACCTCCACAGATACGCAGTATTTT.

This chain links TRBV13 with TRBJ2-2; 8 nucleotides match TRBD2. Germline lookup yields CDR1 PRHDT and CDR2 FYEKMQ (reference sequence). The CDR3 has 15 amino acids. The J segment lost 5 bases and the V segment lost 1 base, leaving 3 bases of the junction unmatched. The CDR3 coding sequence is TGTGCCAGCAGCTTAGCAGCGGGAGTTACCGGGGAGCTGTTTTTT. This gives the protein CASSLAAGVTGELFF. The complete variable domain, with remaining parts taken from reference TRBV13 and TRBJ2-2, reads AAGVIQSPRHLIKEKRETATLKCYPIPRHDTVYWYQQGPGQDPQFLISFYEKMQSDKGSIPDRFSAQQFSDYHSELNMSSLELGDSALYFCASSLAAGVTGELFFGEGSRLTVL.

A few counts support this clone. The rearrangement links TRBV18 to TRBJ1-2; D remains ambiguous. Germline values: CDR1 KGHSH, CDR2 LQKENI. The CDR3 has 14 amino acids. V gave up 6 bases and J gave up 8 bases, with 19 bases separating them. The CDR3 DNA reads TGTGCCAGCTCCCAGACACGGGGAGCCGGAGGCTACACCTTC. It is translated as CASSQTRGAGGYTF.

The chain links TRBV4-3 to TRBJ1-1; no clear D. Germline CDR1 and CDR2: LGHNA and YSLEER. The CDR3 runs 15 residues. Deletions cut 4 bases from V and 4 bases from J, with 16 bases between. The DNA of the CDR3 is TGCGCCAGCAGCCCCGGGTGGCAGTCTGGCACTGAAGCTTTCTTT. It specifies CASSPGWQSGTEAFF.

V is TRBV24-1 and J is TRBJ2-2; 8 positions agree with TRBD1. The CDR3 contains 15 residues. The ends lost 0 bases at V and 6 bases at J; junction bases unmatched: 2. From germline, CDR1 is KGHDR and CDR2 SFDVKD. CDR3 in amino acids: CATSDLSGGPGELFF. In DNA, the CDR3 is TGTGCCACCAGTGATTTGTCAGGGGGCCCCGGGGAGCTGTTTTTT.

This clone has more than one count but fewer than ten. The chain employs TRBV10-1 and TRBJ2-2; 9 nucleotides align to TRBD1. Per the germline V gene, CDR1 is WNHNN and CDR2 is SYGVQD (reference sequence). V dropped 6 bases and J dropped 9; count of bases not matched to a gene: 2. CDR3 size: 12 residues. The DNA of the CDR3 is TGCGCCAGCAGACAGGGGGCTTGGGAGCTGTTTTTT. Residues: CASRQGAWELFF.

V usage is TRBV10-3 and J usage is TRBJ2-5; maybe TRBD1 (6 bases). V lost 3 bases and J 3 bases, leaving 8 bases between the germline ends. The V gene's germline CDR1 is ENHRY and CDR2 SYGVKD. The CDR3 is made up of 13 amino acids. This CDR3 reads CAISDRGEETQYF. CDR3 nucleotides: TGTGCCATCAGTGACAGGGGTGAAGAGACCCAGTACTTC.

V and J are TRBV9 and TRBJ1-1; perhaps TRBD1 as D (6 bases). The V gene's germline CDR1 is SGDLS and CDR2 YYNGEE. V was trimmed by 4 bases and J by 4 bases, leaving 20 bases between them. The CDR3 consists of 16 residues. CDR3 in amino acids: CASSPQGMTGSTEAFF. The CDR3 nucleotides read TGTGCCAGCAGCCCCCAAGGTATGACAGGAAGCACTGAAGCTTTCTTT.

The V call is TRBV6-1, the J call TRBJ1-1, with D possibly being TRBD1 (5 bases). Germline values: CDR1 MNHNS, CDR2 SASEGT. Trimming removed 2 bases at V and 4 bases at J, with 11 bases between. This CDR3 region has 14 residues. The CDR3 coding sequence is TGTGCCAGCAGTGAAAACCGCGGGGGCACTGAAGCTTTCTTT. Amino acids: CASSENRGGTEAFF.

This chain joins TRBV5-1 and TRBJ2-3; TRBD2 aligns across 12 bases. CDR1 is SGHRS and CDR2 is YFSETQ in the germline V gene. The CDR3 covers 17 residues. Germline trimming cut 2 bases from V and 3 bases from J; bases unmatched to any gene: 7. The CDR3 DNA sequence: TGCGCCAGCAGCTTACGACTAGCGGGAGATGGTACAGATACGCAGTATTTT. This gives the protein CASSLRLAGDGTDTQYF.

The chain joins TRBV7-2 to TRBJ2-7, with a weak D call TRBD1 (5 bases). Trimming stripped 5 bases from V and 0 bases from J, with 17 bases between. Germline CDR1 SGHTA, CDR2 FQGNSA. The CDR3 totals 16 residues. The CDR3 region is CASSKQGPGSSYEQYF. The CDR3, as DNA: TGTGCCAGCAGCAAGCAGGGCCCCGGCAGCTCCTACGAGCAGTACTTC.

The chain carries TRBV19 and TRBJ1-1; D gene ambiguous. This CDR3 has 14 residues. With 7 bases removed from V and 1 base from J, the gap between germline ends came to 13 bases. Germline V gene data show CDR1 as LNHDA and CDR2 as SQIVND (reference sequence). The CDR3 DNA reads as TGTGCCAGTACCCCGTGGAGCGCGAACACTGAAGCTTTCTTT. This codes for CASTPWSANTEAFF.

The V gene is TRBV2, the J gene TRBJ2-2; 9 bases line up with TRBD2. J was trimmed by 2 bases and V by 6 bases; bases with no gene match: 4. This CDR3 is built from 15 residues. Germline lookup yields CDR1 SNHLY and CDR2 FYNNEI. CDR3 DNA: TGTGCCAGCAGAAAAGCGGGGGGTAACACCGGGGAGCTGTTTTTT. Residues: CASRKAGGNTGELFF. The full variable domain, completed using reference TRBV2 and TRBJ2-2, is EPEVTQTPSHQVTQMGQEVILRCVPISNHLYFYWYRQILGQKVEFLVSFYNNEISEKSEIFDDQFSVERPDGSNFTLKIRSTKLEDSAMYFCASRKAGGNTGELFFGEGSRLTVL.

The chain uses TRBV18 and TRBJ1-1, with no clear D. The V and J ends lost 6 bases and 3 bases respectively, with 11 bases between them. Per the germline V gene, CDR1 is KGHSH and CDR2 is LQKENI. The CDR3 loop spans 13 amino acids. The CDR3 DNA reads as TGTGCCAGCTCGCCAATGAGGGACACTGAAGCTTTCTTT. This encodes CASSPMRDTEAFF.

V and J are TRBV7-2 and TRBJ2-7; tentatively, D is TRBD2 (6 bases). The V gene's germline CDR1 is SGHTA and CDR2 FQGNSA. The CDR3 has 15 amino acids. V was cut by 1 base and J by 0 bases, with 10 bases left in between. The CDR3 loop reads CASSLGGTGSYEQYF. The CDR3 bases are TGTGCCAGCAGCTTAGGCGGGACGGGCTCCTACGAGCAGTACTTC. The complete variable domain, with remaining parts taken from reference TRBV7-2 and TRBJ2-7, reads GAGVSQSPSNKVTEKGKDVELRCDPISGHTALYWYRQSLGQGLEFLIYFQGNSAPDKSGLPSDRFSAERTGGSVSTLTIQRTQQEDSAVYLCASSLGGTGSYEQYFGPGTRLTVT.

V usage is TRBV18 and J usage is TRBJ2-7; maybe TRBD2 (5 bases). Germline V lookup: CDR1 KGHSH, CDR2 LQKENI. V was cut by 6 bases and J by 4 bases, with 13 bases left in between. The CDR3 has 13 residues. The CDR3 coding sequence is TGTGCCAGCTCGGGCGGGCGCGGGTACGAGCAGTACTTC. Protein sequence: CASSGGRGYEQYF.

The chain has TRBV27 and TRBJ2-7; tentative D call: TRBD1 (6 bases). Germline lookup yields CDR1 MNHEY and CDR2 SMNVEV (reference sequence). Trimming shortened V by 6 bases and J by 5 bases, and 20 bases separated the two germline ends. The CDR3 contains 15 residues. The CDR3 DNA is TGTGCCAGCAGCAATATCCGGGACACAGGGAACGAGCAGTACTTC. It is translated as CASSNIRDTGNEQYF.

The chain employs TRBV6-5 and TRBJ1-1; possibly TRBD1 for D (6 bases). CDR1 MNHEY and CDR2 SVGAGI come from the germline V gene. V lost 3 bases to trimming and J lost 2 bases, with 13 bases between them. The CDR3 is 15 residues long. CDR3 loop: CASSYGWGLNTEAFF. Written as DNA, the CDR3 is TGTGCCAGCAGTTATGGGTGGGGGCTCAACACTGAAGCTTTCTTT.

The chain joins TRBV15 to TRBJ1-2; D ambiguous. Germline V gene sequence: CDR1 LNHNV, CDR2 YYDKDF (reference sequence). The CDR3 is 13 residues long. Trimming shortened V by 5 bases and J by 5 bases, and 12 bases separated the two germline ends. The CDR3, as DNA: TGTGCCACCAGCCCCCGTGAACTATATGGCTACACCTTC. Its translation is CATSPRELYGYTF.

This chain uses TRBV28 with TRBJ1-3, with D possibly TRBD1 on 5 matching bases. There are 19 residues in the CDR3. The germline V gene encodes CDR1 MDHEN and CDR2 SYDVKM. V was pared by 6 bases and J by 1 base, with 25 bases between. CDR3 coding DNA: TGTGCCAGCAGCCCGGCGTGGGGGGATCTTTTCACTTCTGGAAACACCATATATTTT. Residues: CASSPAWGDLFTSGNTIYF.

The chain links TRBV7-3 to TRBJ2-2; D is uncertain. Trimming took off 5 bases at V and 7 bases at J, with 14 bases between the two ends. The CDR3 spans 14 residues. CDR1 is SGHTA and CDR2 is FQGTGA in the germline V gene. The CDR3 is CASSPQAWSGELFF. CDR3 nucleotide sequence: TGTGCCAGCAGCCCGCAAGCCTGGAGCGGGGAGCTGTTTTTT.

The chain has TRBV28 and TRBJ1-2; no definite D call. This CDR3 region has 14 residues. V was shortened by 5 bases and J by 1 base, with 11 bases between the two germline ends. The germline gives CDR1 MDHEN, CDR2 SYDVKM. The CDR3 region is CASSLIDINYGYTF. The CDR3 coding sequence is TGTGCCAGCAGTCTCATTGACATTAACTATGGCTACACCTTC.

The rearrangement uses TRBV6-4 and TRBJ2-1, with 13 bases identical to TRBD2. Trimming cost V 4 bases and J 6 bases; bases outside gene matches: 3. Germline values: CDR1 MRHNA, CDR2 SNTAGT. The CDR3 contains 15 residues. Here the CDR3 reads CASSATSGGANEQFF. The CDR3 DNA follows: TGTGCCAGCAGTGCCACTAGCGGGGGGGCCAATGAGCAGTTCTTC.

The gene calls are TRBV28 and TRBJ2-5, with TRBD2 matching over 9 bases. Trimming took 10 bases from V and 1 from J; bases not matched to a gene: 4. The CDR3 totals 13 residues. The germline V gene has CDR1 MDHEN and CDR2 SYDVKM. The CDR3 protein is CATSTSGQETQYF. CDR3 nucleotides: TGTGCCACCTCGACTAGCGGCCAAGAGACCCAGTACTTC. Filled out from reference TRBV28 and TRBJ2-5, the complete variable domain reads DVKVTQSSRYLVKRTGEKVFLECVQDMDHENMFWYRQDPGLGLRLIYFSYDVKMKEKGDIPEGYSVSREKKERFSLILESASTNQTSMYLCATSTSGQETQYFGPGTRLLVL.

V usage is TRBV2 and J usage is TRBJ1-4; 9 bases map to TRBD1. CDR3 length equals 13 residues. Germline trimming cut 6 bases from V and 8 bases from J; bases unmatched to any gene: 4. The germline gives CDR1 SNHLY, CDR2 FYNNEI. CDR3 protein: CASSRDRDEKLFF. The DNA of the CDR3 is TGTGCCAGCAGCCGGGACAGGGACGAAAAACTGTTTTTT.